Each of the 23 T cell receptor beta chains below was sequenced from the same sample in a study of CD8 T cells in ankylosing spondylitis. TCRdb processed the 5' RACE reads anew with MiXCR; each CDR3 protein has one entry. Here the sample spans more than 60,000 distinct CDR3 sequences, 5.3% being singletons. Sequenced input: blood, either unsorted or a sorted T cell fraction (not recorded which). These receptors all stem from a male donor with ankylosing spondylitis or in good health (not recorded which).

This clonotype came up many times. The chain has TRBV3-1 and TRBJ1-5, with TRBD1 as a possible D gene (6 bases). CDR1 LGHDT and CDR2 YNNKEL come from the germline V gene (reference sequence). This CDR3 has 13 residues. With 5 bases removed from V and 1 base from J, the gap between germline ends came to 6 bases. CDR3 sequence (DNA): TGTGCCAGCAGCACAGGGAGCAATCAGCCCCAGCATTTT. Amino acid sequence: CASSTGSNQPQHF.

This clonotype was recorded at least ten times. This sequence joins TRBV20-1 and TRBJ1-2; D call uncertain. Germline V gene lookup returns CDR1 DFQATT and CDR2 SNEGSKA (reference sequence). CDR3 length: 10 residues. V dropped 3 bases and J dropped 8 bases, with 7 bases sitting between them. CDR3 in amino acids: CSASPEGYTF. The CDR3 DNA sequence: TGCAGTGCTAGCCCCGAAGGCTACACCTTC.

The table lists this clonotype with a few counts. This chain uses TRBV20-1 with TRBJ1-6; 9 bases line up with TRBD1. CDR1 and CDR2 (germline): DFQATT, SNEGSKA (reference sequence). The CDR3 consists of 16 residues. Germline trimming cut 2 bases from V and 5 bases from J; bases unmatched to any gene: 7. This chain's CDR3 is CSARIEGDRDNSPLHF. DNA of the CDR3: TGCAGTGCTAGAATTGAAGGGGACAGGGATAATTCACCCCTCCACTTT.

At least ten counts were recorded for this clonotype. The chain recombines TRBV5-5 with TRBJ2-7, with D unclear. CDR3 length: 15 residues. Germline CDR1 SGHKS, CDR2 YYEKEE (reference sequence). Trimming pared 2 bases from V and 1 base from J, leaving 13 bases between. CDR3 in DNA: TGTGCCAGCAGCTTTGAAAGGTACCCTTCCTACGAGCAGTACTTC. Its translation is CASSFERYPSYEQYF.

This clonotype was found many times. This chain uses TRBV29-1 with TRBJ2-7, with 7 bases that match TRBD1. The V gene's germline CDR1 is SQVTM and CDR2 ANQGSEA. The V gene end was trimmed by 5 bases and the J gene end by 2 bases; junction bases not matched to a gene: 6. The CDR3 runs to 13 residues. CDR3 coding DNA: TGCAGCGTTTTCCGACAGGGTACCTACGAGCAGTACTTC. Its protein is CSVFRQGTYEQYF.

This clonotype has a count of ten or more. The J gene is TRBJ1-2, the V gene TRBV20-1; 10 positions agree with TRBD1. V dropped 6 bases and J dropped 4; count of bases not matched to a gene: 5. The CDR3 contains 13 residues. Germline lookup yields CDR1 DFQATT and CDR2 SNEGSKA (reference sequence). The CDR3 coding sequence is TGCAGTGCCCCGACAGGGGGCGGCTATGGCTACACCTTC. It encodes CSAPTGGGYGYTF.

This clonotype was detected many times. The chain has TRBV2 and TRBJ2-5; D gene ambiguous. Trimming took off 6 bases at V and 5 bases at J, with 16 bases between the two ends. Germline values: CDR1 SNHLY, CDR2 FYNNEI. This CDR3 contains 14 residues. In nucleotides, the CDR3 is TGTGCCAGCAGGGGTTACGGGCTTGTGGAGACCCAGTACTTC. Its translation: CASRGYGLVETQYF.

This clonotype was seen at least ten times. The chain employs TRBV7-2 and TRBJ2-3; possibly TRBD2 for D (6 bases). The CDR3 is 13 amino acids. V was pared by 2 bases and J by 10 bases, with 13 bases between. Germline assignment: CDR1 SGHTA and CDR2 FQGNSA. DNA of the CDR3: TGTGCCAGCAGCTTATTTGTAGGAGGGGCGCAGTATTTT. Translated: CASSLFVGGAQYF.

This clonotype was counted ten times or more. This rearrangement joins TRBV4-1 to TRBJ2-7; D may be TRBD2 (7 bases). CDR1 and CDR2 (germline): MGHRA, YSYEKL. This CDR3 comprises 15 residues. With 4 bases removed from V and 5 bases from J, the gap between germline ends came to 18 bases. As DNA, the CDR3 is TGCGCCAGCAGCCTCACTATGGGGGGGGCGGACGAGCAGTACTTC. Its translation: CASSLTMGGADEQYF.

The sample holds many counts of this clonotype. This rearrangement joins TRBV5-1 to TRBJ2-1; 8 bases match TRBD1. With V trimmed by 1 base and J by 2 bases, 5 bases remained unmatched. The CDR3 loop spans 16 amino acids. Per the germline V gene, CDR1 is SGHRS and CDR2 is YFSETQ. CDR3 in amino acids: CASSLQGQGTYNEQFF. As DNA, the CDR3 is TGCGCCAGCAGCTTGCAAGGACAGGGCACCTACAATGAGCAGTTCTTC.

This clonotype has a count of ten or more. The rearrangement joins TRBV29-1 to TRBJ1-1; 9 bases match TRBD1. CDR3 length: 13 residues. After removal of 7 bases from V and 2 bases from J, the junction contained 5 bases not matched to a gene. Germline CDR1 and CDR2: SQVTM and ANQGSEA. CDR3 sequence: CSAATGGNTEAFF. In DNA, the CDR3 is TGCAGCGCCGCGACAGGGGGAAACACTGAAGCTTTCTTT.

This clonotype was counted at least ten times. The chain combines TRBV10-3 with TRBJ2-3; 9 nucleotides align to TRBD1. The J segment lost 3 bases and the V segment lost 8 bases, leaving 9 bases of the junction unmatched. Per the germline V gene, CDR1 is ENHRY and CDR2 is SYGVKD. The CDR3 consists of 15 residues. Here the CDR3 reads CAIGTGGGSTDTQYF. For the CDR3, the DNA is TGTGCCATCGGCACAGGGGGCGGGAGTACAGATACGCAGTATTTT.

In its sample, this clonotype was seen many times. This sequence joins TRBV3-1 and TRBJ2-7; 9 positions match TRBD1. CDR3 length: 16 amino acids. Unmatched junction bases numbered 10, after V lost 4 bases and J lost 3 bases. Germline CDR1 LGHDT, CDR2 YNNKEL (reference sequence). CDR3 residues: CASSPSAGQGIYEQYF. CDR3 sequence (DNA): TGTGCCAGCAGCCCTAGTGCTGGACAGGGGATCTACGAGCAGTACTTC.

This clonotype has at least ten counts. The rearrangement links TRBV20-1 to TRBJ1-4; D remains unclear. From germline, CDR1 is DFQATT and CDR2 SNEGSKA (reference sequence). With 8 bases removed from V and 5 bases from J, the gap between germline ends came to 12 bases. The CDR3 spans 12 residues. The DNA for the CDR3 is TGCAGTATGGTTGGCGGAAATGAAAAACTGTTTTTT. The encoded protein is CSMVGGNEKLFF.

About this clonotype: Since a much larger clone is just one base distant, this may be a read error. This chain uses TRBV3-1 with TRBJ1-5, with D hard to call. The CDR3 extends over 19 amino acids. The germline CDR1 and CDR2 sequences are LGHDT and YNNKEL (reference sequence). The CDR3 bases are TGTGCCTGCAGCTTACTAAACCGGGCCCGAGCTGGTAACAATCAGCCCCAGCATTTT. This sequence encodes CACSLLNRARAGNNQPQHF.

This clonotype was detected many times. The rearrangement links TRBV11-2 to TRBJ2-3, with D perhaps TRBD1 or TRBD2 (5 bases each). V lost 4 bases to trimming and J lost 4 bases, with 15 bases between them. The germline gives CDR1 SGHAT, CDR2 FQNNGV. The CDR3 has 15 amino acids. CDR3 sequence: CASSSWGRPSDTQYF. The CDR3, as DNA: TGTGCCAGCAGCTCATGGGGGAGACCCTCAGATACGCAGTATTTT.

This clonotype has a count of ten or more. The CDR3 nucleotides read TGTGCCAGCAGATCGCCCGGGATTAAGGACACCGGGGAGCTGTTTTTT. Its protein product is CASRSPGIKDTGELFF. This chain joins TRBV6-6 and TRBJ2-2; D may be TRBD2 (5 bases). The CDR3 consists of 16 residues. Germline V lookup: CDR1 MNHNY, CDR2 SVGAGI (reference sequence). V was pared by 6 bases and J by 3 bases, with 17 bases between.

This clonotype occurred a few times. CDR3 in DNA: TGTGCCAGCAGCTTAGGGGAGGCGGGCACAGATACGCAGTATTTT. Residues: CASSLGEAGTDTQYF. The rearrangement links TRBV7-9 to TRBJ2-3, with TRBD2 as a possible D gene (6 bases). The CDR3 length is 15 residues. The V gene lost 1 base and the J gene lost 1 base, with 9 bases spanning the gap. The germline gives CDR1 SEHNR, CDR2 FQNEAQ (reference sequence). The full variable domain, rest sourced from reference TRBV7-9 and TRBJ2-3, is DTGVSQNPRHKITKRGQNVTFRCDPISEHNRLYWYRQTLGQGPEFLTYFQNEAQLEKSRLLSDRFSAERPKGSFSTLEIQRTEQGDSAMYLCASSLGEAGTDTQYFGPGTRLTVL.

The table lists this clonotype with many counts. The chain carries TRBV24-1 and TRBJ2-3; D unclear. CDR3 length: 13 residues. The V end lost 4 bases, the J end lost 5 bases, and 9 bases lay between the germline ends. From germline, CDR1 is KGHDR and CDR2 SFDVKD. CDR3 region: CATSEAYGDTQYF. The CDR3 nucleotides are TGTGCCACCAGTGAAGCTTACGGAGATACGCAGTATTTT.

The table lists this clonotype with many counts. The chain combines TRBV7-6 with TRBJ1-1; no clear D. V dropped 2 bases and J dropped 4 bases, with 8 bases sitting between them. The germline V gene encodes CDR1 SGHVS and CDR2 FNYEAQ. This CDR3 comprises 13 residues. The chain's CDR3 is CASSLMKPTEAFF. The CDR3 coding sequence is TGTGCCAGCAGCTTAATGAAACCCACTGAAGCTTTCTTT.

This clonotype appeared a few times. This sequence joins TRBV4-3 and TRBJ2-2; 11 nucleotides agree with TRBD2. J gave up 1 base and V 6 bases, and 7 bases lay outside the gene matches. CDR3 length: 17 residues. Looked up from germline, CDR1 is LGHNA and CDR2 is YSLEER. CDR3 sequence: CASRPRLAGGNTGELFF. CDR3 in DNA: TGCGCCAGCAGGCCACGCCTAGCGGGGGGGAACACCGGGGAGCTGTTTTTT.

This clonotype was seen at least ten times. CDR3 residues: CSAMQRGYQETQYF. In nucleotides, the CDR3 is TGCAGTGCTATGCAGCGGGGGTACCAAGAGACCCAGTACTTC. V usage is TRBV20-1 and J usage is TRBJ2-5; 8 nucleotides agree with TRBD2. Germline values: CDR1 DFQATT, CDR2 SNEGSKA (reference sequence). The CDR3 totals 14 residues. J gave up 0 bases and V 4 bases, and 4 bases lay outside the gene matches.

This clonotype was recorded at least ten times. J is TRBJ1-1 and V is TRBV29-1; D is possibly TRBD1 (5 bases). This CDR3 is built from 14 residues. Germline CDR1 SQVTM, CDR2 ANQGSEA. The V gene lost 4 bases and the J gene lost 4 bases, with 16 bases spanning the gap. CDR3 region: CSVVHRERGTEAFF. CDR3 DNA: TGCAGCGTTGTCCATCGAGAGAGGGGCACTGAAGCTTTCTTT.